This TCR beta chain was recorded in a study of T cell changes during pregnancy in multiple sclerosis. TCRdb's table, derived via immunoSEQ multiplex PCR, lists solely in-frame clones and lacks some. This sample has about 59,000 clones; approximately 92% occur once, and the top ten carry approximately 0.35%. The sample here was CD4+ T cells from peripheral blood mononuclear cells, taken before pregnancy. The sequence was obtained from a female donor with multiple sclerosis, enrolled in a pregnancy study.

The chain's CDR3 is CASSSKGLGAETNEKLFF. CDR3 DNA sequence: TGTGCCAGCAGCTCGAAGGGGTTGGGGGCTGAAACTAATGAAAAACTGTTTTTT. The V call is TRBV7-9, the J call TRBJ1-4; TRBD1 might be the D (6 bases). Between the trimmed V and J ends, which lost 4 bases and 1 base, there was a span of 19 bases. Per the germline V gene, CDR1 is SEHNR and CDR2 is FQNEAQ (reference sequence). CDR3 length: 18 residues.